The rows below give T cell receptor beta chains drawn from one sample of a study of blood T cell repertoires in COVID-19. Assay used: immunoSEQ multiplex PCR; TCRdb lists only in-frame clones, some missing. There are around 380,000 clones in the sample; approximately 80% occur only once, and around 1% lies in the top ten. Material: peripheral blood. These receptors all stem from a human donor with acute or convalescent COVID-19. The donor label of this sample is uncertain. Both conserved end residues are part of each CDR3. D genes are given only for firm matches. Expanded clones get a size class; other rows say once, few or many, or leave the size out.

v_call: TRBV2
clone_size: few
j_call: TRBJ1-5
d_call: TRBD1
cdr3_nt: TGTGCCAGCAGTGAGGACAGGGTAGGTCAGCCCCAGCATTTT
cdr3_aa: CASSEDRVGQPQHF

v_call: TRBV10-2
clone_size: NA
j_call: TRBJ2-1
d_call: TRBD2
cdr3_nt: TGCGCCAGCAGTGGCGGGACTAGGACTCAGAATGAGCAGTTCTTC
cdr3_aa: CASSGGTRTQNEQFF

v_call: TRBV5-1
clone_size: once
j_call: TRBJ2-3
d_call: NA
cdr3_nt: TGCGCCAGCAGCTTCGGGGTGAGCCCTAGCACAGATACGCAGTATTTT
cdr3_aa: CASSFGVSPSTDTQYF

v_call: TRBV5-1
clone_size: NA
j_call: TRBJ1-6
d_call: TRBD1
cdr3_nt: TGCGCCAGCAGCTTTATGGGACAGGACTCCTATAATTCACCCCTCCACTTT
cdr3_aa: CASSFMGQDSYNSPLHF

v_call: TRBV4-1
clone_size: NA
j_call: TRBJ2-7
d_call: TRBD2
cdr3_nt: TGCGCCAGCAGCCGAGACATGACTAGCGGGACCTTCCTCCCCGAGCAGTACTTC
cdr3_aa: CASSRDMTSGTFLPEQYF

v_call: TRBV5-8
clone_size: NA
j_call: TRBJ1-2
d_call: NA
cdr3_nt: TGTGCCAGCAGCTGGGCACTCCTTCTGGCTAACTATGGCTACACCTTC
cdr3_aa: CASSWALLLANYGYTF

v_call: TRBV4-1
clone_size: NA
j_call: TRBJ1-2
d_call: NA
cdr3_nt: TGCGCCAGCAGCCAAGATGCAGGGAACTATGGCTACACCTTC
cdr3_aa: CASSQDAGNYGYTF

v_call: TRBV14
clone_size: NA
j_call: TRBJ1-1
d_call: NA
cdr3_nt: TGTGCCAGCAGCCTCACACGGAACACTGAAGCTTTCTTT
cdr3_aa: CASSLTRNTEAFF

v_call: TRBV6-5
clone_size: NA
j_call: TRBJ1-2
d_call: NA
cdr3_nt: TGTGCCAGCAGCACCGCACATTCTTTCCTCTATGGCTACACCTTC
cdr3_aa: CASSTAHSFLYGYTF

v_call: TRBV11-2
clone_size: NA
j_call: TRBJ2-7
d_call: NA
cdr3_nt: TGTGCCAGCAGCACCCAGGGGAGTATCGACGAGCAGTACTTC
cdr3_aa: CASSTQGSIDEQYF

v_call: TRBV29-1
clone_size: NA
j_call: TRBJ2-2
d_call: TRBD2
cdr3_nt: TGCAGCGTTGAAAGGTCTAGCGGGGGCCCCGGGGAGCTGTTTTTT
cdr3_aa: CSVERSSGGPGELFF

v_call: TRBV7-2
clone_size: NA
j_call: TRBJ1-1
d_call: TRBD1
cdr3_nt: TGTGCCAGCAGCTGGACAGGGATCGCTGAAGCTTTCTTT
cdr3_aa: CASSWTGIAEAFF

v_call: TRBV6-1
clone_size: NA
j_call: TRBJ2-2
d_call: TRBD2
cdr3_nt: TGTGCCAGCAGGGAACCGGGACTAGCGGGGGGGACCGGGGAGCTGTTTTTT
cdr3_aa: CASREPGLAGGTGELFF

v_call: TRBV12-5
clone_size: NA
j_call: TRBJ2-1
d_call: TRBD2
cdr3_nt: TGTGCTAGTGGTTTGGTAAAATCTAGCGGGGGGGCTTTATTTGATGAGCAGTTCTTC
cdr3_aa: CASGLVKSSGGALFDEQFF

v_call: TRBV2
clone_size: few
j_call: TRBJ2-7
d_call: NA
cdr3_nt: TGTGCCAGCAGTGGACAGACGCTACGATGGGAGCAGTACTTC
cdr3_aa: CASSGQTLRWEQYF

v_call: TRBV11-2
clone_size: NA
j_call: TRBJ2-5
d_call: NA
cdr3_nt: TGTGCCAGCAGCCTGTCACATAAAGAGACCCAGTACTTC
cdr3_aa: CASSLSHKETQYF

v_call: TRBV29-1
clone_size: NA
j_call: TRBJ1-5
d_call: TRBD1
cdr3_nt: TGCAGCGTTGAGGAGGGACAGGGGGTCGTTAGCAATCAGCCCCAGCATTTT
cdr3_aa: CSVEEGQGVVSNQPQHF

v_call: TRBV28
clone_size: NA
j_call: TRBJ2-1
d_call: TRBD2
cdr3_nt: TGTGCCAGCAGTTTAGCGGGGGGCCTCAATGAGCAGTTCTTC
cdr3_aa: CASSLAGGLNEQFF

v_call: TRBV18
clone_size: NA
j_call: TRBJ1-2
d_call: TRBD1
cdr3_nt: TGTGCCAGCTCACCGACAGGGGAACCGCTGAGCTATGGCTACACCTTC
cdr3_aa: CASSPTGEPLSYGYTF

v_call: TRBV4-1
clone_size: NA
j_call: TRBJ1-4
d_call: TRBD1
cdr3_nt: TGCGCCAGCAGCCGGACAGGTCAGGAGAATGAAAAACTGTTTTTT
cdr3_aa: CASSRTGQENEKLFF

v_call: TRBV14
clone_size: NA
j_call: TRBJ2-5
d_call: TRBD1
cdr3_nt: TGTGCCAGCAGCCTGACAGGGGCCTCCGGGACCCAGTACTTC
cdr3_aa: CASSLTGASGTQYF

v_call: TRBV6-6
clone_size: NA
j_call: TRBJ1-4
d_call: NA
cdr3_nt: TGTGCCAGCAGTTACTTCCGAGGGTCCAATGAAAAACTGTTTTTT
cdr3_aa: CASSYFRGSNEKLFF

v_call: TRBV19
clone_size: NA
j_call: TRBJ1-5
d_call: NA
cdr3_nt: TGTGCCAGTAGTATTAGTAGGACTTACAATCAGCCCCAGCATTTT
cdr3_aa: CASSISRTYNQPQHF

v_call: TRBV30
clone_size: few
j_call: TRBJ2-5
d_call: NA
cdr3_nt: TGTGCCTGGAGTAGGGGGACAAAACAAGAGACCCAGTACTTC
cdr3_aa: CAWSRGTKQETQYF

v_call: TRBV16
clone_size: NA
j_call: TRBJ2-1
d_call: NA
cdr3_nt: TGTGCCAGCAGCCGGAAACAGGGCTCCTACAATGAGCAGTTCTTC
cdr3_aa: CASSRKQGSYNEQFF

v_call: TRBV6-1
clone_size: once
j_call: TRBJ1-1
d_call: NA
cdr3_nt: TGTGCCAGCAGTGAGGACAGGAACACTGAAGCTTTCTTT
cdr3_aa: CASSEDRNTEAFF

v_call: TRBV13
clone_size: NA
j_call: TRBJ2-5
d_call: NA
cdr3_nt: TGTGCCAGCAGTTTTAGGGGTTACAGGGAAGAGACCCAGTACTTC
cdr3_aa: CASSFRGYREETQYF

v_call: TRBV5-5
clone_size: NA
j_call: TRBJ1-3
d_call: TRBD1
cdr3_nt: TGTGCCAGCAGCATATCTCCGGGACAGGGGCGGGTCGGAAACACCATATATTTT
cdr3_aa: CASSISPGQGRVGNTIYF

v_call: TRBV4-1
clone_size: NA
j_call: TRBJ1-4
d_call: TRBD1
cdr3_nt: TGCGCCAGCAGCCAAGTGCTTGAGACAGGGCACGGGGAAAAACTGTTTTTT
cdr3_aa: CASSQVLETGHGEKLFF

v_call: TRBV18
clone_size: NA
j_call: TRBJ2-5
d_call: NA
cdr3_nt: TGTGCCAGCTCACCAACAGGGTTAGAGACCCAGTACTTC
cdr3_aa: CASSPTGLETQYF

v_call: TRBV5-1
clone_size: NA
j_call: TRBJ2-1
d_call: NA
cdr3_nt: TGCGCCAGCAGCTCTAGACAGGTGGGGTACAATGAGCAGTTCTTC
cdr3_aa: CASSSRQVGYNEQFF

v_call: TRBV5-1
clone_size: NA
j_call: TRBJ1-3
d_call: NA
cdr3_nt: TGCGCCAGCGGTCCGGGGGTTCCTGGAAACACCATATATTTT
cdr3_aa: CASGPGVPGNTIYF

v_call: TRBV28
clone_size: NA
j_call: TRBJ1-3
d_call: NA
cdr3_nt: TGTGCCAGCAGTTTATCCCGCGTTAGCTCTGGAAACACCATATATTTT
cdr3_aa: CASSLSRVSSGNTIYF

v_call: TRBV7-8
clone_size: few
j_call: TRBJ2-1
d_call: TRBD2
cdr3_nt: TGTGCCAGCAGCTTAGCAGGACTAGCGTACAATGAGCAGTTCTTC
cdr3_aa: CASSLAGLAYNEQFF

v_call: TRBV19
clone_size: few
j_call: TRBJ1-4
d_call: TRBD1
cdr3_nt: TGTGCCAGTAGTATCCCGACAGGGGAAGGCGAAAAACTGTTTTTT
cdr3_aa: CASSIPTGEGEKLFF

v_call: TRBV16
clone_size: NA
j_call: TRBJ1-2
d_call: TRBD1
cdr3_nt: TGTGCCAGCAGCCCACAGGGGGACTATGGCTACACCTTC
cdr3_aa: CASSPQGDYGYTF

v_call: TRBV5-1
clone_size: NA
j_call: TRBJ1-1
d_call: NA
cdr3_nt: TGCGCCAGCAGGTCCGTGGCAGGGACACGCACGAACACTGAAGCTTTCTTT
cdr3_aa: CASRSVAGTRTNTEAFF

v_call: TRBV3-1/TRBV3-2
clone_size: NA
j_call: TRBJ1-2
d_call: NA
cdr3_nt: TGTGCCAGCAGCCCTAATAACTATGGCTACACCTTC
cdr3_aa: CASSPNNYGYTF